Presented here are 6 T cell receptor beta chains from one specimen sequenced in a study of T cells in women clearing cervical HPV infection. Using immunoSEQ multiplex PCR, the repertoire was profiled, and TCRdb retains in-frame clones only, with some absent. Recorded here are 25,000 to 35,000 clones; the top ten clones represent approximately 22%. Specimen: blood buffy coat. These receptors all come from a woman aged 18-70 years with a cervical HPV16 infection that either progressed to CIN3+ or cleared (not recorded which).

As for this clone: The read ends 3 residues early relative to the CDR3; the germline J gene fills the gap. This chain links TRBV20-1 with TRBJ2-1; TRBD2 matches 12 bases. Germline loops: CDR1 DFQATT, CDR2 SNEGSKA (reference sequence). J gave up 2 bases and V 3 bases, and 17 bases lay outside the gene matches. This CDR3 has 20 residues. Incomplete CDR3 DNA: TGCAGTGCTAGGCCCCTGGGGGCTAGCGGGAGGGCTATGGCCTACAATGAG. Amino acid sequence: CSARPLGASGRAMAYNE. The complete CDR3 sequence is CSARPLGASGRAMAYNEQFF.

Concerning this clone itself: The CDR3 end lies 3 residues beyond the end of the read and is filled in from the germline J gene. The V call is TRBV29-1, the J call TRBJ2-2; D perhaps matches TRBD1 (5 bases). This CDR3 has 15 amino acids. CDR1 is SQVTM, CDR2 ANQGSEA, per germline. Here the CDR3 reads CSVSSDHSGANVLFF. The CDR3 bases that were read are TGCAGCGTTTCCTCCGACCACTCTGGGGCCAACGTG.

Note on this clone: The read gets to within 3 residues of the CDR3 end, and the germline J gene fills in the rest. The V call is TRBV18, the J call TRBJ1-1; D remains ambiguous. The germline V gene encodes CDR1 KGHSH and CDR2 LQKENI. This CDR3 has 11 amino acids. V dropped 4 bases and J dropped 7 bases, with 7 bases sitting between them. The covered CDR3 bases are TGTGCCAGCTCACAGCCGGGTGAA. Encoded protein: CASSQPGE. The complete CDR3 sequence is CASSQPGEAFF. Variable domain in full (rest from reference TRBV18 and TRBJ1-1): NAGVMQNPRHLVRRRGQEARLRCSPMKGHSHVYWYRQLPEEGLKFMVYLQKENIIDESGMPKERFSAEFPKEGPSILRIQQVVRGDSAAYFCASSQPGEAFFGQGTRLTVV.

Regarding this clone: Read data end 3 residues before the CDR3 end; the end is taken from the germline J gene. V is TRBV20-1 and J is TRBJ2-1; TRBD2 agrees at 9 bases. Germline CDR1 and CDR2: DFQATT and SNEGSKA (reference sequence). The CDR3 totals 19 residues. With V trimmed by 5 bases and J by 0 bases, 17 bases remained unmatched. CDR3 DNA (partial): TGCAGTGCTTTTCTTTCTAGCGGGACTCTAAGAAGCTCCTACAATGAG. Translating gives CSAFLSSGTLRSSYNE. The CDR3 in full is CSAFLSSGTLRSSYNEQFF.

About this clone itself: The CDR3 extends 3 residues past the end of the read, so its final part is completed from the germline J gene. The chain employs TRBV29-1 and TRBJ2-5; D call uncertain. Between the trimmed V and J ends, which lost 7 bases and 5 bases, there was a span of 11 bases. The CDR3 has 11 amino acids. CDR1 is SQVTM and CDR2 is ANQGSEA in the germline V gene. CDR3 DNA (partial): TGCAGCGCGACTTATGTCGAGACC. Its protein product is CSATYVET. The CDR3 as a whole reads CSATYVETQYF.

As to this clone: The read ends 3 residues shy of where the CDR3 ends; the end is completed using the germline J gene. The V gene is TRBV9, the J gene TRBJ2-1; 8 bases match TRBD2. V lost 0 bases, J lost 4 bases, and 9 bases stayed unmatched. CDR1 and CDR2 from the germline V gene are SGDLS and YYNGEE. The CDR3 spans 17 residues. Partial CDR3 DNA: TGTGCCAGCAGCGTAGAGGCTAGCGGGTTCGTTTACAATGAG. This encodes CASSVEASGFVYNE. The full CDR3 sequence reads CASSVEASGFVYNEQFF.